This T cell receptor beta chain is from a study of T cell repertoires in cytomegalovirus infection. Looking at the study overall: Signatures in public TCR beta sequences pointed to both CMV infection and matching HLA type.

TCRdb re-called the reads through MiXCR, storing one row per CDR3 protein. The sample has about 320,000 distinct CDR3 sequences, roughly 9.5% seen once. Germline V gene sequence: CDR1 SGHAT, CDR2 FQNNGV. The CDR3 consists of 15 residues. With 4 bases removed from V and 0 bases from J, the gap between germline ends came to 12 bases. This clonotype was observed a handful of times. No antigen is known for it. Study-level points and caveats: Adding up the frequency of public TCR beta families identified people who carried CMV plus the relevant HLA.

The V gene is TRBV11-2, the J gene TRBJ1-1, with D hard to call. Sequencing was carried out using PBMCs. This TCR came from a human donor in good health (CMV status not recorded). Some clones in this sample may be carry-over from other donors' samples. The CDR3 region has the DNA TGTGCCAGCAGCTCCCCGGCGGGTATGAACACTGAAGCTTTCTTT. It specifies CASSSPAGMNTEAFF.